The 20 T cell receptor beta chains below were found in one sample sequenced in a study of blood T cell dynamics during melanoma immunotherapy. The data were produced by immunoSEQ multiplex PCR, yet TCRdb's version contains in-frame clones alone and is incomplete. Altogether fewer than 25,000 clones are present, 85% to 90% being singletons, with the ten largest covering approximately 1.2%. The time point is: pre-treatment baseline. The sample here was blood, taken from a patient treated with checkpoint blockade. These TCRs come from a human donor with melanoma.

This chain connects TRBV7-6 to TRBJ2-3; 9 bases are a match to TRBD2. The CDR3 is 16 amino acids. Per germline, CDR1 SGHVS and CDR2 FNYEAQ. The trim removed 0 bases at V and 8 bases at J, leaving 9 bases unmatched. The CDR3 nucleotides are TGTGCCAGCAGCTTAGCGATGTTCTATAGCGGGGGTACGCAGTATTTT. This translates into CASSLAMFYSGGTQYF. Full variable domain (missing parts from reference TRBV7-6 and TRBJ2-3): GAGVSQSPRYKVTKRGQDVALRCDPISGHVSLYWYRQALGQGPEFLTYFNYEAQQDKSGLPNDRFSAERPEGSISTLTIQRTEQRDSAMYRCASSLAMFYSGGTQYFGPGTRLTVL.

The chain employs TRBV10-2 and TRBJ2-5; 9 nucleotides line up with TRBD1. This CDR3 is built from 12 residues. In germline, CDR1 is WSHSY, CDR2 SAAADI. Trimming at V came to 6 bases and at J to 5 bases, leaving 1 base not matched to a gene. CDR3 DNA sequence: TGCGCCAGCAGACAGGGGGCTGAGACCCAGTACTTC. Its protein is CASRQGAETQYF.

The count of this clone is one. The rearrangement uses TRBV27 and TRBJ2-7; tentatively, D is TRBD1 or TRBD2 (5 bases each). This CDR3 is built from 15 residues. The V and J ends lost 8 bases and 2 bases respectively, with 19 bases between them. Per the germline V gene, CDR1 is MNHEY and CDR2 is SMNVEV (reference sequence). The CDR3 reads CASGRSGLGAYEQYF. The CDR3 DNA sequence: TGTGCCAGCGGTCGATCGGGGCTTGGTGCCTACGAGCAGTACTTC.

The rearrangement links TRBV11-2 to TRBJ1-2, with 7 nucleotides matching TRBD1. Germline trimming cut 0 bases from V and 4 bases from J; bases unmatched to any gene: 8. The CDR3 is 16 residues long. Germline V gene sequence: CDR1 SGHAT, CDR2 FQNNGV. Written as DNA, the CDR3 is TGTGCCAGCAGCTTAGATCAAGGGGGCGCAGGCTATGGCTACACCTTC. It specifies CASSLDQGGAGYGYTF.

The CDR3 sequence is CASSEDSGYNEKLFF. The CDR3 coding sequence is TGTGCCAGCAGTGAGGATTCCGGGTATAATGAAAAACTGTTTTTT. V gene TRBV2 combines with J gene TRBJ1-4, with D unclear. The CDR3 totals 15 residues. The germline gives CDR1 SNHLY, CDR2 FYNNEI. Trimming left V 3 bases short and J 4 bases short, with 12 bases between.

This chain connects TRBV7-2 to TRBJ2-7; tentatively, D is TRBD2 (5 bases). The CDR3 is 14 residues long. Deletions cut 0 bases from V and 5 bases from J, with 11 bases between. Per germline, CDR1 SGHTA and CDR2 FQGNSA. CDR3 sequence: CASSLAGVIDEQYF. CDR3 DNA: TGTGCCAGCAGCTTAGCGGGAGTTATAGACGAGCAGTACTTC.

V is TRBV30 and J is TRBJ1-2; D is undetermined. Germline lookup yields CDR1 GTSNPN and CDR2 SVGIG (reference sequence). V was trimmed by 2 bases and J by 4 bases, leaving 11 bases between them. The CDR3 spans 13 residues. CDR3: CAWSLQTGYGYTF. CDR3 nucleotides: TGTGCCTGGAGTCTACAGACGGGCTATGGCTACACCTTC.

The chain links TRBV5-1 to TRBJ2-2, with 8 bases fitting TRBD1. Germline assignment: CDR1 SGHRS and CDR2 YFSETQ. The V gene end was trimmed by 4 bases and the J gene end by 1 base; junction bases not matched to a gene: 6. This CDR3 has 16 residues. The CDR3 coding sequence is TGCGCCAGCAGCCCCCAGGGGGCTAGGAACACCGGGGAGCTGTTTTTT. Its translation: CASSPQGARNTGELFF.

The chain employs TRBV9 and TRBJ2-7, with D maybe TRBD2 (5 bases). Germline values: CDR1 SGDLS, CDR2 YYNGEE. The CDR3 extends over 14 amino acids. Trimming shortened V by 0 bases and J by 3 bases, and 10 bases separated the two germline ends. DNA for the CDR3: TGTGCCAGCAGCGTAGAACTAGGCGGCTACGAGCAGTACTTC. It translates to CASSVELGGYEQYF.

The chain carries TRBV7-8 and TRBJ1-5; TRBD1 is a possible D gene (5 bases). V gave up 8 bases and J gave up 1 base, with 9 bases separating them. In germline, CDR1 is SGHVS, CDR2 FQNEAQ. CDR3 length equals 13 residues. The CDR3 sequence: CASRRESNQPQHF. The CDR3 DNA reads TGTGCCAGCCGCAGGGAGAGCAATCAGCCCCAGCATTTT.

In the case of this clone: This is likely a read error, given that the CDR3 carries no conserved phenylalanine or tryptophan at its end. The DNA is omitted, as the CDR3 cannot be located on it reliably, and the CDR3 follows TCRdb's listing. The chain couples TRBV6-1 to TRBJ1-1. Germline V gene sequence: CDR1 MNHNS, CDR2 SASEGT. The CDR3 is 10 amino acids in total, end residues counted. CDR3 protein: CASSDGKSHL.

J is TRBJ1-5 and V is TRBV12-5, with D maybe TRBD1 (6 bases). The germline V gene encodes CDR1 LGHNT and CDR2 FRNRAP. The ends were cut back, 0 bases at V and 3 bases at J, with 21 bases in the middle. The CDR3 has 19 amino acids. The CDR3 is CASGLVDPVKTGDNQPQHF. The CDR3 DNA reads as TGTGCTAGTGGTTTGGTTGACCCCGTCAAGACAGGAGACAATCAGCCCCAGCATTTT.

The count of this clone is one. Different DNA sequences within this sample yield the same CDR3. The gene calls are TRBV18 and TRBJ1-2, with D possibly TRBD1 on 6 matching bases. V lost 2 bases to trimming and J lost 2 bases, with 12 bases between them. Per the germline V gene, CDR1 is KGHSH and CDR2 is LQKENI. The CDR3 consists of 15 residues. In DNA form, the CDR3 reads TGTGCCAGCTCACCAGTCCTCCAGGGGAACTATGGCTACACCTTC. This codes for CASSPVLQGNYGYTF.

This rearrangement joins TRBV5-5 to TRBJ1-2; TRBD1 is a possible D gene (5 bases). Trimming shortened V by 3 bases and J by 8 bases, and 14 bases separated the two germline ends. The germline V gene encodes CDR1 SGHKS and CDR2 YYEKEE (reference sequence). The CDR3 runs 13 residues. Here the CDR3 reads CASSSAPGSGYTF. CDR3 sequence (DNA): TGTGCCAGCAGCTCGGCCCCAGGGTCGGGCTACACCTTC.

The J gene is TRBJ1-1, the V gene TRBV7-3, with D tentatively TRBD1 (5 bases). The CDR3 is 14 amino acids. Germline V gives CDR1 SGHTA, CDR2 FQGTGA. V dropped 2 bases and J dropped 1 base, with 8 bases sitting between them. The CDR3 nucleotides are TGTGCCAGCAGCTTAGGAGGGGAGAACACTGAAGCTTTCTTT. This sequence encodes CASSLGGENTEAFF.

The gene calls are TRBV13 and TRBJ2-3; TRBD2 agrees at 11 bases. The CDR3 has 20 residues. The V segment lost 0 bases and the J segment 1 base; nucleotides outside the gene matches: 12. Germline CDR1 reads PRHDT; CDR2 reads FYEKMQ (reference sequence). The CDR3 region has the DNA TGTGCCAGCAGCTTAGGAGTGGTAGCGGGAGGGCCTGGGGGCACAGATACGCAGTATTTT. It is translated as CASSLGVVAGGPGGTDTQYF.

The chain employs TRBV18 and TRBJ1-3; 7 bases are a match to TRBD1. CDR3 length: 15 residues. With 1 base clipped from V and 3 bases from J, the junction kept 3 bases outside the gene matches. The V gene's germline CDR1 is KGHSH and CDR2 LQKENI. The CDR3 spells CASSPQGALGNTIYF. The CDR3 bases are TGTGCCAGCTCACCACAGGGGGCGCTTGGAAACACCATATATTTT.

This clone was seen once. The chain carries TRBV14 and TRBJ1-1; a possible D gene is TRBD1 (6 bases). CDR1 SGHDN and CDR2 FVKESK come from the germline V gene. This CDR3 contains 13 residues. V dropped 5 bases and J dropped 1 base, with 8 bases sitting between them. The DNA for the CDR3 is TGTGCCAGCAGCGTAGGGGGGAACACTGAAGCTTTCTTT. Protein: CASSVGGNTEAFF.

The V gene is TRBV4-1, the J gene TRBJ2-5; 10 bases are shared with TRBD2. The CDR3 runs to 18 residues. V lost 1 base, J lost 4 bases, and 12 bases stayed unmatched. Germline V gives CDR1 MGHRA, CDR2 YSYEKL. The CDR3 sequence is CASSQGGTGRLAGETQYF. The CDR3 coding sequence is TGCGCCAGCAGCCAAGGGGGGACAGGAAGACTAGCGGGAGAGACCCAGTACTTC.

The chain carries TRBV11-2 and TRBJ2-5; no definite D call. CDR3 length: 13 amino acids. The ends were cut back, 5 bases at V and 7 bases at J, with 14 bases in the middle. Germline V lookup: CDR1 SGHAT, CDR2 FQNNGV. The CDR3 protein is CASSKDVRGTQYF. In nucleotides, the CDR3 is TGTGCCAGCAGCAAGGACGTGAGAGGGACCCAGTACTTC.